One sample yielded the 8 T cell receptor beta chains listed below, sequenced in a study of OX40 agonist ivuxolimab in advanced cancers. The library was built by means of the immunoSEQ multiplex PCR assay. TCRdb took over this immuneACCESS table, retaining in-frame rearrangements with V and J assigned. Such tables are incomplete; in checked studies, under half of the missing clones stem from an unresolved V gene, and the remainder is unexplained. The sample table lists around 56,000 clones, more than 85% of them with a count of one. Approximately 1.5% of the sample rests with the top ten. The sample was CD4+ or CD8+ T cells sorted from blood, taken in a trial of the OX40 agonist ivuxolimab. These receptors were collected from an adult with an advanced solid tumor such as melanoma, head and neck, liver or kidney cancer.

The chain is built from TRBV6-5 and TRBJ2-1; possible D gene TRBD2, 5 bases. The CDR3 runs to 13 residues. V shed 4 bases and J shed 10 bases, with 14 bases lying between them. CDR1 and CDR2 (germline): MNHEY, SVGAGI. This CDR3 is CASSLALPGEQFF. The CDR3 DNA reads TGTGCCAGCAGTTTGGCCCTTCCGGGGGAGCAGTTCTTC.

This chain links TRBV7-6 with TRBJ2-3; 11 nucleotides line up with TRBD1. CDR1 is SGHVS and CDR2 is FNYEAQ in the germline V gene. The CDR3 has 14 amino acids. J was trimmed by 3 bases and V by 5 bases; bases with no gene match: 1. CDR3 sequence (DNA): TGTGCCAGCAGCGGACAGGGGGCAACAGATACGCAGTATTTT. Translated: CASSGQGATDTQYF.

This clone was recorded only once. CDR3 sequence (DNA): TGTGCCAGCACCCTGGTCTACGAGCAGTACTTC. Translated, it gives CASTLVYEQYF. The chain employs TRBV6-1 and TRBJ2-7, with unresolved D. The germline gives CDR1 MNHNS, CDR2 SASEGT. The CDR3 extends over 11 amino acids. Between the trimmed V and J ends, which lost 7 bases and 3 bases, there was a span of 7 bases.

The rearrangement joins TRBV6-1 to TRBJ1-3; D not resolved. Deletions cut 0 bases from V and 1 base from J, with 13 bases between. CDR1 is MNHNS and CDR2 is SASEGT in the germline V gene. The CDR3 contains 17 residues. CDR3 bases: TGTGCCAGCAGTGAAGCGCTGACAATAGGTTCTGGAAACACCATATATTTT. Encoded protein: CASSEALTIGSGNTIYF.

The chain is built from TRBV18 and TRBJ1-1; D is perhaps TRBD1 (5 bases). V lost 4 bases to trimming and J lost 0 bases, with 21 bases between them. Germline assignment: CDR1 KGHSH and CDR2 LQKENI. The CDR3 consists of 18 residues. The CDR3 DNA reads TGTGCCAGCTCACTCCGATTGGGGGAGGGGAGTATGAACACTGAAGCTTTCTTT. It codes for CASSLRLGEGSMNTEAFF.

CDR3 amino acids: CASTASGGPVTGELFF. The CDR3 nucleotides are TGTGCCAGCACCGCTAGCGGGGGCCCGGTCACCGGGGAGCTGTTTTTT. V and J are TRBV2 and TRBJ2-2; the match to TRBD2 covers 10 bases. Germline V CDR1 and CDR2: SNHLY, FYNNEI. V lost 7 bases, J lost 4 bases, and 9 bases stayed unmatched. The CDR3 contains 16 residues.

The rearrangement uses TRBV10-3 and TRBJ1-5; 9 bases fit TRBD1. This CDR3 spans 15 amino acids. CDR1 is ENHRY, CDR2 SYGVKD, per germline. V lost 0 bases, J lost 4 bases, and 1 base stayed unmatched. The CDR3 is CAISESGQGNQPQHF. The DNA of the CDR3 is TGTGCCATCAGTGAGTCGGGACAGGGAAATCAGCCCCAGCATTTT.

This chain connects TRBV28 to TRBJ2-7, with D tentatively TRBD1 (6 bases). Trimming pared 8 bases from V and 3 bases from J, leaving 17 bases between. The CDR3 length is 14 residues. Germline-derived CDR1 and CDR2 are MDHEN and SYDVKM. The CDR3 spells CASLSGGAFYEQYF. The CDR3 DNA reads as TGTGCCAGCCTCAGTGGGGGCGCGTTCTACGAGCAGTACTTC.